This T cell receptor beta chain was captured in a study of blood T cell repertoires in COVID-19. As for the study in general: The samples span acute and convalescent COVID-19 from the United States, Italy and Spain. From T cells, B-cell-depleted T cells, or PBMCs came the material, which was cDNA or gDNA.

Per the original methods: Nucleated cell counts were estimated from reference gene primer amplification. Sequencing used immunoSEQ multiplex PCR; TCRdb keeps in-frame clones, though not all of them. That table supplies the V and J calls and clone size; D and trimming were determined from the DNA. The sample consists of 170,000 or so clones, just under 90% of them appearing once. This clone was detected once. CDR1 is SGHDT, CDR2 YYEEEE, per germline. Losses at the gene ends were 5 bases for V and 4 bases for J; bases not matched to a gene: 8. The CDR3 runs to 15 residues. This TCR was recovered from a woman under 30 who had recovered from COVID-19. The chain carries TRBV5-6 and TRBJ2-3; 9 bases fit TRBD1. Input material: peripheral blood. In DNA form, the CDR3 reads TGTGCCAGCAGTTCGGACAGGGGTTATCCAGATACGCAGTATTTT. It specifies CASSSDRGYPDTQYF.